What follows describes a single T cell receptor (beta chain). The data are from a study of blood T cell repertoires in COVID-19. Study in general: Samples representing acute and convalescent COVID-19 were sourced from the United States, Italy and Spain. From T cells, B-cell-depleted T cells, or PBMCs came the material, which was cDNA or gDNA.

Methods used by the authors: Cell counts per sample came from amplifying reference gene primers. The data were produced by immunoSEQ multiplex PCR, yet TCRdb's version contains in-frame clones alone and is incomplete. The V and J calls and clone size are taken from that table; D and trimming were inferred from the DNA. Of roughly 130,000 clones in the sample, around 83% were seen once. The CDR3 extends over 17 amino acids. The germline gives CDR1 KGHDR, CDR2 SFDVKD. J was trimmed by 7 bases and V by 3 bases; bases with no gene match: 9. This TCR derives from a woman aged 45-59 years with acute or convalescent COVID-19. The sequenced material came from peripheral blood. This chain links TRBV24-1 with TRBJ2-1; TRBD2 matches 12 bases. CDR3 DNA: TGTGCCACCAGTGATACGGGGACTAGCGGGCGGGTAAATGAGCAGTTCTTC. Residues: CATSDTGTSGRVNEQFF.